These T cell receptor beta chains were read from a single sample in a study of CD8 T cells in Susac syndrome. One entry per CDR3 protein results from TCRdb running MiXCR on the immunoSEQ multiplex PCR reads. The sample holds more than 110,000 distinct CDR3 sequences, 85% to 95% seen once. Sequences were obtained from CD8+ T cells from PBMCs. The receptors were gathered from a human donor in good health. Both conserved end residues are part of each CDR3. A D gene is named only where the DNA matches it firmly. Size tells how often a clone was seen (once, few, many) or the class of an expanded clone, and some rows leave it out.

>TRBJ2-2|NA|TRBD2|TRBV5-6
CASSLGLAGTTGELFF
TGTGCCAGCAGCTTGGGGCTAGCGGGAACCACCGGGGAGCTGTTTTTT
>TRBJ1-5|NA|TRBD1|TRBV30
CAWSSTGGSQPQHF
TGTGCCTGGAGTTCGACAGGGGGTAGTCAGCCCCAGCATTTT
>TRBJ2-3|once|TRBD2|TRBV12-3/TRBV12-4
CASNLSGRKGTDTQYF
TGTGCCAGCAACCTTAGCGGGAGGAAAGGCACAGATACGCAGTATTTT
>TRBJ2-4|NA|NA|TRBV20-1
CSAETSRSNIQYF
TGCAGTGCCGAGACTAGTAGATCAAACATTCAGTACTTC
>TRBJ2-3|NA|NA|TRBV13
CASSLHVTEGPDTQYF
TGTGCCAGCAGCTTACACGTGACAGAAGGTCCAGATACGCAGTATTTT
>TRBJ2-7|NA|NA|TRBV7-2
CASSFGPTYEQYF
TGTGCCAGCAGCTTCGGCCCGACCTACGAGCAGTACTTC
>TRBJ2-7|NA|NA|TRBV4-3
CASSHRDASEQYF
TGCGCCAGCAGCCACCGGGATGCCTCCGAGCAGTACTTC
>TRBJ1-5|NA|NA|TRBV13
CASSLINQPQHF
TGTGCCAGCAGCTTAATTAATCAGCCCCAGCATTTT
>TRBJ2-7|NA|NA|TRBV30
CAWEIADARSYEQYF
TGTGCCTGGGAAATAGCCGACGCTCGCTCCTACGAGCAGTACTTC
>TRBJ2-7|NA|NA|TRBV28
CASTDSGEQYF
TGTGCCAGCACCGATTCGGGCGAGCAGTACTTC
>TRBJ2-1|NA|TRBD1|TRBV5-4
CASSPKNRGNEQFF
TGTGCCAGCAGCCCTAAGAACAGGGGCAATGAGCAGTTCTTC
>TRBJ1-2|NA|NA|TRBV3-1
CASSQVVDSQLPGYTF
TGTGCCAGCAGCCAAGTAGTAGACTCCCAACTGCCTGGCTACACCTTC
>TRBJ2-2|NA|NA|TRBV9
CASSVGGGISIGELFF
TGTGCCAGCAGCGTAGGGGGTGGCATTTCCATCGGGGAGCTGTTTTTT
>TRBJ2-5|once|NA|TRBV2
CASSAPGRETQYF
TGTGCCAGCAGTGCGCCCGGGCGAGAGACCCAGTACTTC
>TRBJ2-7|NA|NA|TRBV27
CASSIAEGALEQYF
TGTGCCAGCAGCATAGCGGAGGGGGCCCTCGAGCAGTACTTC
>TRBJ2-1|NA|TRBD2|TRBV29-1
CSSSGGSYNEQFF
TGCAGCTCTAGCGGGGGCTCCTACAATGAGCAGTTCTTC
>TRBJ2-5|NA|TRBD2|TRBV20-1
CSAREMTSGQETQYF
TGCAGTGCTAGAGAAATGACTAGCGGCCAAGAGACCCAGTACTTC
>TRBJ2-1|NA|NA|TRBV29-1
CSVEFTSGSTYNEQFF
TGCAGCGTTGAATTCACAAGCGGGTCCACCTACAATGAGCAGTTCTTC
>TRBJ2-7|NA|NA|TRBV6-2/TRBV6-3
CASGEQGTAYEQYF
TGTGCCAGCGGGGAACAGGGTACGGCCTACGAGCAGTACTTC
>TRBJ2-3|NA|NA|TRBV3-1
CASRSSTDTQYF
TGTGCCAGCAGATCCTCCACAGATACGCAGTATTTT
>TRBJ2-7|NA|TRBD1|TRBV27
CASSLTQGAAEQYF
TGTGCCAGCAGTTTAACACAGGGGGCGGCTGAGCAGTACTTC
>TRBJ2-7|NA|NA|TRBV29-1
CSVEVFSPSYEQYF
TGCAGCGTTGAGGTCTTTTCTCCCTCCTACGAGCAGTACTTC
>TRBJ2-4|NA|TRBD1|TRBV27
CASGWGQGLNIQYF
TGTGCCAGCGGTTGGGGACAGGGGCTCAACATTCAGTACTTC
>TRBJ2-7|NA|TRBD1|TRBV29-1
CSVEVRTGRDYEQYF
TGCAGCGTTGAAGTCAGGACAGGGCGAGACTACGAGCAGTACTTC
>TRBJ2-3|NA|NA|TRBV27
CASSYGGRLTQYF
TGTGCCAGCAGCTACGGGGGGCGACTTACGCAGTATTTT